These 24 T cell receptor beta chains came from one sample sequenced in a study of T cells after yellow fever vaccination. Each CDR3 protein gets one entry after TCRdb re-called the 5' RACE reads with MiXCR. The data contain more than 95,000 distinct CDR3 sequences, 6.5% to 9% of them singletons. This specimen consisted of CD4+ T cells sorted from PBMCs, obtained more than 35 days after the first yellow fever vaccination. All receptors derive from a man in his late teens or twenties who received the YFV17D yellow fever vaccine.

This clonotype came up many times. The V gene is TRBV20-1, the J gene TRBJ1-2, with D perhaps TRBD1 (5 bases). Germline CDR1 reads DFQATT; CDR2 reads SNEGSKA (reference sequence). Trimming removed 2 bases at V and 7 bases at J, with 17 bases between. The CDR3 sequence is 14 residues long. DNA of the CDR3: TGCAGTGCTAGACCTCCCGGGAGGGGTGGTGGCTACACCTTC. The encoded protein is CSARPPGRGGGYTF.

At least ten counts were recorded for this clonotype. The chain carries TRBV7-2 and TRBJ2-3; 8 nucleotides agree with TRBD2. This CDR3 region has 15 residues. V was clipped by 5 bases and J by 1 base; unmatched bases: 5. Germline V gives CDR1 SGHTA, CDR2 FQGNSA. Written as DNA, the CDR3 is TGTGCCAGCAGCGCCGGGACTAGTCGCACAGATACGCAGTATTTT. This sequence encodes CASSAGTSRTDTQYF.

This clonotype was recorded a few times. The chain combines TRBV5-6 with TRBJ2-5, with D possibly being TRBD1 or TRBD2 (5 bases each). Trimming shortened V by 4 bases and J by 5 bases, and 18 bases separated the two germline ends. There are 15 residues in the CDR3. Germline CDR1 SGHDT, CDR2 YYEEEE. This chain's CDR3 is CASSVVRGFAETQYF. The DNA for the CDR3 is TGTGCCAGCAGCGTGGTTCGGGGCTTCGCGGAGACCCAGTACTTC.

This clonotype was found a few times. The CDR3 DNA reads as TGCGCCAGCAGCTTGGCACACGATAATTCACCCCTCCACTTT. It yields the protein CASSLAHDNSPLHF. This rearrangement joins TRBV5-1 to TRBJ1-6; D gene ambiguous. Germline lookup yields CDR1 SGHRS and CDR2 YFSETQ. The germline V and J ends were trimmed by 0 bases and 5 bases, with 6 bases remaining between them. CDR3 length: 14 residues.

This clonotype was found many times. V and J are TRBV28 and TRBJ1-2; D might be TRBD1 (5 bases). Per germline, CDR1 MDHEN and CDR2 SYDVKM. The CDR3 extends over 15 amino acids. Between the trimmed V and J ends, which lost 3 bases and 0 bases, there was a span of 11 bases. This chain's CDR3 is CASSFGAVPNYGYTF. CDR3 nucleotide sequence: TGTGCCAGCAGTTTCGGGGCAGTCCCTAACTATGGCTACACCTTC.

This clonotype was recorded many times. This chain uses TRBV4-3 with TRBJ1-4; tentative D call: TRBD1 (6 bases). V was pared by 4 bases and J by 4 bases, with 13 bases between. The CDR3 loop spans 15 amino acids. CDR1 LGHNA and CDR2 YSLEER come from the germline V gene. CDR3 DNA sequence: TGCGCCAGCAGCCTTTCCAGGGGAATTAATGAAAAACTGTTTTTT. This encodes CASSLSRGINEKLFF.

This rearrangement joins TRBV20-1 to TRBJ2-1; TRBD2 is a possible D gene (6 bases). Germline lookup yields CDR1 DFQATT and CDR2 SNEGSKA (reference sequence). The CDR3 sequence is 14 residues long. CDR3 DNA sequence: TGCAGCGCTTCGGCGGGGCGATCCTACAATGAGCAGTTCTTC. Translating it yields CSASAGRSYNEQFF.

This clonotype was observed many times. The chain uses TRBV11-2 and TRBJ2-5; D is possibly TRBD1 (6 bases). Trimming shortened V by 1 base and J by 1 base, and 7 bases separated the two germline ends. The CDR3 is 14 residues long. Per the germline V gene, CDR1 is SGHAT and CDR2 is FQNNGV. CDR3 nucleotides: TGTGCCAGCAGCTTAGGGGGGCTCCAAGAGACCCAGTACTTC. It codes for CASSLGGLQETQYF.

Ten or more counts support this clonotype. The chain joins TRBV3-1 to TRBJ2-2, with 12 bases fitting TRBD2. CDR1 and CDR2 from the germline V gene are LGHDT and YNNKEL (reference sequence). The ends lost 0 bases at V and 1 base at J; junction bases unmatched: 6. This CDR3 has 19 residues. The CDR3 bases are TGTGCCAGCAGCCAAGATAGGACTAGCGGGGTTCAGAACACCGGGGAGCTGTTTTTT. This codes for CASSQDRTSGVQNTGELFF.

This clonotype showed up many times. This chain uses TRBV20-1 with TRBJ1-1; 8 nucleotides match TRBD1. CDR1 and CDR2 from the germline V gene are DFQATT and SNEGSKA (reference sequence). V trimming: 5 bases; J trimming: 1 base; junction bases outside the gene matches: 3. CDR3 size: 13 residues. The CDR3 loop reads CSAPDRGNTEAFF. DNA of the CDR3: TGCAGTGCTCCAGACAGGGGGAACACTGAAGCTTTCTTT.

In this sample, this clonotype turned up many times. CDR3 sequence: CASSLSGTPFGYTF. For the CDR3, the DNA is TGTGCCAGCAGTTTATCCGGGACCCCTTTTGGCTACACCTTC. The chain links TRBV12-3 or TRBV12-4 to TRBJ1-2, with a tentative D call TRBD1 (5 bases). The germline V and J ends were trimmed by 2 bases and 7 bases, with 14 bases remaining between them. This CDR3 is built from 14 residues.

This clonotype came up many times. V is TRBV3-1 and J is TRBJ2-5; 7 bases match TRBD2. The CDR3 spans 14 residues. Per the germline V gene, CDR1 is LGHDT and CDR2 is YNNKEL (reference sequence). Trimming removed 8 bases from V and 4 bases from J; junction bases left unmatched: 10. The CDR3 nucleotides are TGTGCCAGCGCCCCGAGCGGGGAGTTAGAGACCCAGTACTTC. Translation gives CASAPSGELETQYF.

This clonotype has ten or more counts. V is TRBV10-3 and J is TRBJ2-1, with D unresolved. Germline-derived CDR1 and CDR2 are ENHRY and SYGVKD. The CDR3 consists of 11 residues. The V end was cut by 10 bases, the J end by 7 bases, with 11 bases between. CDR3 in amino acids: CATNQRNEQFF. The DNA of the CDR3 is TGTGCCACCAACCAAAGGAATGAGCAGTTCTTC.

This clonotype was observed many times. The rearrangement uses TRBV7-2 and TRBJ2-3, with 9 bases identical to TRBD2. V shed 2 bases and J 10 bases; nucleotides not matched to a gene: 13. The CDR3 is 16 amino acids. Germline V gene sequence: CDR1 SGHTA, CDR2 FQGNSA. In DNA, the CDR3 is TGTGCCAGCAGCTTAAGCGGGGGGTTCATTGTGAGGGCGCAGTATTTT. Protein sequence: CASSLSGGFIVRAQYF.

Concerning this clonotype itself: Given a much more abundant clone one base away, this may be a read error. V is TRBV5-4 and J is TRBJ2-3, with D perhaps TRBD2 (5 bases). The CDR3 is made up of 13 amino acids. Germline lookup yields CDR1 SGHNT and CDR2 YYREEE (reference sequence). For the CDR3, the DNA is TGTGCCAGCAGGGAGGCTAGCTTAAATACGCATTATTTT. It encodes CASREASLNTHYF. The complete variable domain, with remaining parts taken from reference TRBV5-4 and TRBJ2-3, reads ETGVTQSPTHLIKTRGQQVTLRCSSQSGHNTVSWYQQALGQGPQFIFQYYREEENGRGNFPPRFSGLQFPNYSSELNVNALELDDSALYLCASREASLNTHYFGPGTRLTVL.

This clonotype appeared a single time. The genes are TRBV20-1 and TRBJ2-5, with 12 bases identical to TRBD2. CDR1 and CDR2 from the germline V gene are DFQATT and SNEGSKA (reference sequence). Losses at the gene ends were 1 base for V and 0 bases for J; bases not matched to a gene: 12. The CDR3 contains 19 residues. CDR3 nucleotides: TGCAGTGCTAGAGTACCATCCGGGACTAGCGGGCCTTACCAAGAGACCCAGTACTTC. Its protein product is CSARVPSGTSGPYQETQYF.

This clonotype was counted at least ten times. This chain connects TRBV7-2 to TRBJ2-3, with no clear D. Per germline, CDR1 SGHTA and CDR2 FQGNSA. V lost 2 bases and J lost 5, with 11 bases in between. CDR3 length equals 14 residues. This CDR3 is CASSLMSWRDTQYF. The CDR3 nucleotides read TGTGCCAGCAGCTTAATGTCTTGGAGAGATACGCAGTATTTT. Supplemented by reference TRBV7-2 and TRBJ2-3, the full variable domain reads GAGVSQSPSNKVTEKGKDVELRCDPISGHTALYWYRQSLGQGLEFLIYFQGNSAPDKSGLPSDRFSAERTGGSVSTLTIQRTQQEDSAVYLCASSLMSWRDTQYFGPGTRLTVL.

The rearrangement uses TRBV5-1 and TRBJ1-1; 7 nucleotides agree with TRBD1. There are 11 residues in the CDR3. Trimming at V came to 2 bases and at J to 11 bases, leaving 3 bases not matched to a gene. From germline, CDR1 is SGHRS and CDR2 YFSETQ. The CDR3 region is CASSFDREAFF. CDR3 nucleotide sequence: TGCGCCAGCAGCTTCGACAGGGAGGCTTTCTTT.

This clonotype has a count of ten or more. The CDR3, as DNA: TGCAGCGTTGAGGTTTTCGGGGAGCTGTTTTTT. Amino acid sequence: CSVEVFGELFF. The V call is TRBV29-1, the J call TRBJ2-2; D remains unclear. Germline V gene sequence: CDR1 SQVTM, CDR2 ANQGSEA. CDR3 length: 11 residues. With 3 bases removed from V and 7 bases from J, the gap between germline ends came to 6 bases.

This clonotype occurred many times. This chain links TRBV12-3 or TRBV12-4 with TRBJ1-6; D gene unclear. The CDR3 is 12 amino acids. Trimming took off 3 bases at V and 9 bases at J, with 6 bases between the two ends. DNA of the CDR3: TGTGCCAGCAGTTTTGGCGGTTCACCCCTCCACTTT. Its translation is CASSFGGSPLHF.

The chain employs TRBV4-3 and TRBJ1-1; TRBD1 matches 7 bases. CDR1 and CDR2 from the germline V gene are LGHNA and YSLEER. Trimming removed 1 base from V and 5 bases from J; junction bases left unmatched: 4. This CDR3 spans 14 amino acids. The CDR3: CASSQARGRTEAFF. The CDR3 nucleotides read TGCGCCAGCAGCCAAGCGAGGGGGCGAACTGAAGCTTTCTTT.

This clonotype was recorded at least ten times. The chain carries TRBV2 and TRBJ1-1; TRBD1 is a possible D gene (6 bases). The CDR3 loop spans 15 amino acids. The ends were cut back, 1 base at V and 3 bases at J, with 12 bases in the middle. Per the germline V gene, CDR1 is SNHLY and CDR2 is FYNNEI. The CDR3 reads CASSEDVGGHTEAFF. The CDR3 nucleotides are TGTGCCAGCAGTGAAGACGTCGGGGGGCACACTGAAGCTTTCTTT.

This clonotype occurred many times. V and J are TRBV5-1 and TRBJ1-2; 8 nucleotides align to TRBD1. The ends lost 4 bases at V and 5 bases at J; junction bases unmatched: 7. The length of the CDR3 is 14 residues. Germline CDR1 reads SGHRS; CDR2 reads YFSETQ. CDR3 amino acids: CASSKSGQVYGYTF. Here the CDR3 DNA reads TGCGCCAGCAGCAAATCGGGACAGGTATATGGCTACACCTTC.

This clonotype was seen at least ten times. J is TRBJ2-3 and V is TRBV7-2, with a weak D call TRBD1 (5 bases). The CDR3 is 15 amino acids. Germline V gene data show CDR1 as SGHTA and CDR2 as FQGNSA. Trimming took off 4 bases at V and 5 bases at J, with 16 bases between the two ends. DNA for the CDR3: TGTGCCAGCAGCTCCCGACTGGGGCCTGGAGATACGCAGTATTTT. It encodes CASSSRLGPGDTQYF.